One and the same sample provided the 9 T cell receptor beta chains below, sequenced in a study of blood T cell repertoires in COVID-19. Clones were sequenced by immunoSEQ multiplex PCR, and TCRdb holds only the in-frame ones, with some missing. The table lists 150,000 to 200,000 clones, around nine tenths of them singletons. Specimen: peripheral blood. These receptors were obtained from a woman aged 80 or older with COVID-19, enrolled during active disease.

This rearrangement joins TRBV7-9 to TRBJ2-3, with 9 nucleotides matching TRBD2. This CDR3 comprises 16 residues. CDR1 SEHNR and CDR2 FQNEAQ come from the germline V gene (reference sequence). The J segment lost 3 bases and the V segment lost 3 bases, leaving 7 bases of the junction unmatched. The CDR3 loop reads CASSFLPSGATDTQYF. CDR3 bases: TGTGCCAGCAGCTTCCTCCCTAGCGGGGCAACAGATACGCAGTATTTT.

The chain has TRBV28 and TRBJ1-2; 8 nucleotides line up with TRBD1. Germline CDR1 MDHEN, CDR2 SYDVKM. CDR3 length equals 15 residues. Germline trimming cut 5 bases from V and 6 bases from J; bases unmatched to any gene: 11. This CDR3 reads CASSLPGRGLNGYTF. In DNA form, the CDR3 reads TGTGCCAGCAGTCTACCGGGCAGGGGGCTTAATGGCTACACCTTC.

This rearrangement joins TRBV5-1 to TRBJ2-2, with 10 bases matching TRBD2. This CDR3 contains 18 residues. Germline V lookup: CDR1 SGHRS, CDR2 YFSETQ. V lost 4 bases to trimming and J lost 7 bases; unmatched junction nucleotides: 16. The CDR3 protein is CASSVLLGLAERGGELFF. The CDR3 nucleotides read TGCGCCAGCAGCGTACTCTTAGGACTAGCGGAGCGGGGCGGGGAGCTGTTTTTT. The full variable domain, its missing parts supplied by reference TRBV5-1 and TRBJ2-2, is KAGVTQTPRYLIKTRGQQVTLSCSPISGHRSVSWYQQTPGQGLQFLFEYFSETQRNKGNFPGRFSGRQFSNSRSEMNVSTLELGDSALYLCASSVLLGLAERGGELFFGEGSRLTVL.

A single count supports this clone. The gene calls are TRBV23-1 and TRBJ2-7; TRBD1 matches at 9 bases. TRBV23-1 is an ORF, and what it does is uncertain. This CDR3 has 14 residues. V dropped 3 bases and J dropped 3; count of bases not matched to a gene: 3. CDR3: CASSHDRGGYEQYF. In DNA, the CDR3 is TGCGCCAGCAGTCACGACAGGGGGGGCTACGAGCAGTACTTC.

The chain is built from TRBV6-1 and TRBJ1-3; D is uncertain. The CDR3 spans 14 residues. The ends were cut back, 3 bases at V and 7 bases at J, with 13 bases in the middle. Germline V gene data show CDR1 as MNHNS and CDR2 as SASEGT. The CDR3 nucleotides read TGTGCCAGCAGTGAGGTTTGGACGGGGAACACCATATATTTT. Encoded protein: CASSEVWTGNTIYF.

The V call is TRBV3-1 (or the pseudogene TRBV3-2), the J call TRBJ2-3, with 8 nucleotides matching TRBD2. Unmatched junction bases numbered 11, after V lost 1 base and J lost 8 bases. The germline V gene encodes CDR1 LGHDT and CDR2 YNNKEL (reference sequence). This CDR3 comprises 16 residues. This CDR3 is CASSQGSTGTSGTQYF. Here the CDR3 DNA reads TGTGCCAGCAGCCAAGGTTCAACCGGGACTAGTGGTACGCAGTATTTT.

The chain uses TRBV11-3 and TRBJ2-7, with 8 bases lining up with TRBD2. The V gene's germline CDR1 is SGHNT and CDR2 YENEEA. The CDR3 has 17 residues. V gave up 5 bases and J gave up 1 base; unmatched junction bases: 13. CDR3 bases: TGTGCCAGCAGCCCAGGGCGGGGGGTTAGCGGTTCCTACGAGCAGTACTTC. Amino acids: CASSPGRGVSGSYEQYF.

The chain recombines TRBV3-1 (or the pseudogene TRBV3-2) with TRBJ2-1; 12 nucleotides agree with TRBD2. Unmatched junction bases numbered 7, after V lost 4 bases and J lost 6 bases. In germline, CDR1 is LGHDT, CDR2 YNNKEL (reference sequence). The CDR3 is 16 amino acids. CDR3 in amino acids: CASSPRGLAGTNEQFF. CDR3 sequence (DNA): TGTGCCAGCAGCCCGAGGGGACTAGCGGGCACCAATGAGCAGTTCTTC.

This clone was recorded only once. The rearrangement uses TRBV28 and TRBJ2-1; 7 bases are shared with TRBD2. Germline V gene lookup returns CDR1 MDHEN and CDR2 SYDVKM. CDR3 length equals 17 residues. The junction had 12 bases not matched to a gene; V was cut back by 5 bases and J by 2 bases. In nucleotides, the CDR3 is TGTGCCAGCAGTCCTACCGGGACTAACCTCCCCTACAATGAGCAGTTCTTC. Translating gives CASSPTGTNLPYNEQFF.